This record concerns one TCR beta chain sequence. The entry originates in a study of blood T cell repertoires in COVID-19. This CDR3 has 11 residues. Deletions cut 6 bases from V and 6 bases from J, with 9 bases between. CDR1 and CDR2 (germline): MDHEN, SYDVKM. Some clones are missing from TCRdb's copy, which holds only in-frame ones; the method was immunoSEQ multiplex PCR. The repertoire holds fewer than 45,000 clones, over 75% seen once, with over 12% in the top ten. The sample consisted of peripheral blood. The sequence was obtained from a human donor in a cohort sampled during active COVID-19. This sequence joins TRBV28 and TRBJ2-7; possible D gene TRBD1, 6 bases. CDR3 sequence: CASRTGPEQYF. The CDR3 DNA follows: TGTGCCAGCAGAACAGGGCCCGAGCAGTACTTC.